A selection of T cell receptor beta chains follows, all from one sample in a study of cytomegalovirus exposure and HLA in healthy donors. The repertoire was sequenced with immunoSEQ multiplex PCR; TCRdb's copy has only in-frame clones and lacks some. The sample lists 190,000 or so clones; 70% to 80% were seen once. The sample taken for sequencing was PBMCs. The receptors derive from a girl aged 5-17 years in good health and CMV-seropositive. Both conserved end residues are part of each CDR3. Each record gives: clone size, D gene, V gene, J gene, CDR3 DNA, CDR3 protein. A D gene is named only where the DNA matches it firmly. A row's size may be missing; if present it is once, few, many or a size class.

.	.	TRBV4-3	TRBJ1-2	TGCGCCAGCAGTCCCAGCGGACTCATTCCTAACTATGGCTACACCTTC	CASSPSGLIPNYGYTF
once	.	TRBV10-2	TRBJ1-1	TGCGCCAGCAGATCAGGGATGAACACTGAAGCTTTCTTT	CASRSGMNTEAFF
few	TRBD2	TRBV15	TRBJ2-1	TGTGCCACCAGCATGGGGGGGAGCGGGGGGTACAATGAGCAGTTCTTC	CATSMGGSGGYNEQFF
.	TRBD1	TRBV6-4	TRBJ2-3	TGTGCCAGCAGTGAGGGGCCAGGGGGCCCAGATACGCAGTATTTT	CASSEGPGGPDTQYF
.	TRBD1	TRBV27	TRBJ1-2	TGTGCCACAACAGGGGGCTCAGGAGGCTACACCTTC	CATTGGSGGYTF
.	TRBD2	TRBV6-5	TRBJ2-7	TGTGCCACCACATCCGCGGGGGGGAAGTACGAGCAGTACTTC	CATTSAGGKYEQYF
.	.	TRBV18	TRBJ1-6	TGTGCCAGCTCACCACGTGGGGCAGGGGCCCTCCACTTT	CASSPRGAGALHF
.	TRBD1	TRBV20-1	TRBJ2-7	TGCAGTGCCAGGACAGGGGACGAGCAGTACTTC	CSARTGDEQYF
.	TRBD1	TRBV27	TRBJ2-1	TGTGCCAGCAGAAACCCAGGGGGCGAATCCTACAATGAGCAGTTCTTC	CASRNPGGESYNEQFF
.	.	TRBV6-5	TRBJ2-5	TGTGCCAGCAGTTGGGGGCGGGGGATTGGGGAGACCCAGTACTTC	CASSWGRGIGETQYF
.	TRBD1	TRBV13	TRBJ2-7	TGTGCCAGCAGCCCCTCGCCGGGACAGGGCCGGGACGAGCAGTACTTC	CASSPSPGQGRDEQYF
.	.	TRBV11-3	TRBJ2-5	TGTGCCAGCAGCTTAGATCGGGAGACCCAGTACTTC	CASSLDRETQYF
.	TRBD2	TRBV11-2	TRBJ2-7	TGTGCCAGCAGCTTAGCGTTTGCGGGGGGGCCCTACGAGCAGTACTTC	CASSLAFAGGPYEQYF